These 31 T cell receptor beta chains share one sample of origin, sequenced in a study of cytomegalovirus exposure and HLA in healthy donors. Vbeta (60) and Jbeta (13) primers were used in the PCR. TCRdb keeps only in-frame clones here, not all; method: immunoSEQ multiplex PCR. The sample contains about 200,000 clones, about 80% of which appear only once. Sequencing used PBMCs. These receptors were taken from a girl aged 10 to 17 in good health and CMV-seronegative.

V and J are TRBV15 and TRBJ2-1; 15 bases fit TRBD2. Germline CDR1 is LNHNV and CDR2 is YYDKDF (reference sequence). After removal of 8 bases from V and 9 bases from J, the junction contained 11 bases not matched to a gene. The CDR3 covers 16 residues. In DNA form, the CDR3 reads TGTGCCACCCCCGCCCCTGGGACTAGCGGGAGGCGTGAGCAGTTCTTC. This sequence encodes CATPAPGTSGRREQFF.

This chain connects TRBV28 to TRBJ1-1; tentative D call: TRBD1 (6 bases). CDR1 MDHEN and CDR2 SYDVKM come from the germline V gene. The CDR3 is 14 residues long. V lost 1 base, J lost 6 bases, and 12 bases lay in between. The CDR3 is CASSLSRGFAEAFF. DNA for the CDR3: TGTGCCAGCAGTTTATCAAGGGGGTTCGCTGAAGCTTTCTTT.

This clone was seen only a few times. The V and J genes are TRBV30 and TRBJ1-2; tentative D call: TRBD1 (5 bases). Per the germline V gene, CDR1 is GTSNPN and CDR2 is SVGIG (reference sequence). The V end lost 3 bases, the J end lost 6 bases, and 11 bases lay between the germline ends. The CDR3 runs to 12 residues. Here the CDR3 DNA reads TGTGCCTGGAGAAATGTCAGGGATGGCTACACCTTC. Its protein product is CAWRNVRDGYTF.

This chain links TRBV5-4 with TRBJ1-3; D remains unclear. Trimming took off 3 bases at V and 4 bases at J, with 2 bases between the two ends. The CDR3 covers 11 residues. Germline V lookup: CDR1 SGHNT, CDR2 YYREEE (reference sequence). The CDR3 nucleotides read TGTGCCAGCAGCTCGGGAAACACCATATATTTT. It specifies CASSSGNTIYF. Full variable domain (outside the CDR3, taken from reference TRBV5-4 and TRBJ1-3): ETGVTQSPTHLIKTRGQQVTLRCSSQSGHNTVSWYQQALGQGPQFIFQYYREEENGRGNFPPRFSGLQFPNYSSELNVNALELDDSALYLCASSSGNTIYFGEGSWLTVV.

The chain is built from TRBV2 and TRBJ2-1; possibly TRBD1 for D (5 bases). CDR1 and CDR2 from the germline V gene are SNHLY and FYNNEI. V lost 6 bases to trimming and J lost 3 bases, with 12 bases between them. The CDR3 spans 14 residues. The CDR3 DNA is TGTGCCAGCAGCCCACTAAGGGGCTACAATGAGCAGTTCTTC. Translation: CASSPLRGYNEQFF.

V and J are TRBV28 and TRBJ2-3; 10 bases match TRBD2. V was clipped by 2 bases and J by 8 bases; unmatched bases: 7. The CDR3 contains 15 residues. The germline gives CDR1 MDHEN, CDR2 SYDVKM. In DNA form, the CDR3 reads TGTGCCAGCAGTTTACTGTCTAGCGGGAGAGGTACGCAGTATTTT. Translating gives CASSLLSSGRGTQYF.

This chain uses TRBV30 with TRBJ2-2; D is undetermined. The V end was cut by 4 bases, the J end by 5 bases, with 5 bases between. Germline V gene lookup returns CDR1 GTSNPN and CDR2 SVGIG (reference sequence). This CDR3 is built from 11 residues. This CDR3 reads CAWTYTGELFF. The CDR3, as DNA: TGTGCCTGGACCTATACCGGGGAGCTGTTTTTT.

The chain combines TRBV19 with TRBJ1-5, with a weak D call TRBD1 (5 bases). The germline V gene encodes CDR1 LNHDA and CDR2 SQIVND (reference sequence). This CDR3 has 14 amino acids. V was pared by 5 bases and J by 6 bases, with 14 bases between. The CDR3 protein is CASSAQGLSQPQHF. The CDR3 DNA reads as TGTGCCAGTAGTGCGCAGGGTTTGAGTCAGCCCCAGCATTTT.

This chain uses TRBV11-2 with TRBJ2-3; D perhaps matches TRBD1 (5 bases). V dropped 1 base and J dropped 2 bases, with 13 bases sitting between them. The CDR3 runs to 16 residues. From germline, CDR1 is SGHAT and CDR2 FQNNGV. The chain's CDR3 is CASSLVLTGSTDTQYF. The CDR3 DNA is TGTGCCAGCAGCTTAGTCCTCACAGGATCCACAGATACGCAGTATTTT.

The CDR3 DNA is TGTGCCAGCAGCTATATGACAGGGGATGGCTACACCTTC. It translates to CASSYMTGDGYTF. This sequence joins TRBV7-3 and TRBJ1-2; TRBD1 matches 8 bases. V was clipped by 4 bases and J by 6 bases; unmatched bases: 4. Per germline, CDR1 SGHTA and CDR2 FQGTGA. This CDR3 spans 13 amino acids.

This clone was seen just once. This chain uses TRBV30 with TRBJ1-1, with D perhaps matching TRBD1 (5 bases). In germline, CDR1 is GTSNPN, CDR2 SVGIG (reference sequence). The CDR3 is 14 residues long. V was pared by 2 bases and J by 3 bases, with 13 bases between. The CDR3 region has the DNA TGTGCCTGGAGTAGCGGGTTGGGGGACACTGAAGCTTTCTTT. Its translation: CAWSSGLGDTEAFF. Full variable domain (outside the CDR3, taken from reference TRBV30 and TRBJ1-1): SQTIHQWPATLVQPVGSPLSLECTVEGTSNPNLYWYRQAAGRGLQLLFYSVGIGQISSEVPQNLSASRPQDRQFILSSKKLLLSDSGFYLCAWSSGLGDTEAFFGQGTRLTVV.

The V and J genes are TRBV13 and TRBJ2-5, with 7 bases fitting TRBD1. The CDR3 has 17 residues. Germline V gene sequence: CDR1 PRHDT, CDR2 FYEKMQ (reference sequence). V gave up 1 base and J gave up 1 base; unmatched junction bases: 9. The CDR3 DNA follows: TGTGCCAGCAGCTTAGTCTTCGGGGCAGGGGGCCAAGAGACCCAGTACTTC. This codes for CASSLVFGAGGQETQYF.

The chain couples TRBV7-6 to TRBJ2-2; no clear D. CDR1 SGHVS and CDR2 FNYEAQ come from the germline V gene. The CDR3 extends over 15 amino acids. V was cut by 1 base and J by 7 bases, with 13 bases left in between. The CDR3 DNA reads as TGTGCCAGCAGCTTAGTCAACTCCTTCGGCGGGGAGCTGTTTTTT. This gives the protein CASSLVNSFGGELFF.

The gene calls are TRBV7-9 and TRBJ2-1; D gene uncertain. The germline V gene has CDR1 SEHNR and CDR2 FQNEAQ (reference sequence). V dropped 7 bases and J dropped 5 bases, with 15 bases sitting between them. This CDR3 is built from 14 residues. In nucleotides, the CDR3 is TGTGCCAGCACCCTCCCAGTGGCAAACAATGAGCAGTTCTTC. It specifies CASTLPVANNEQFF.

Only a few counts were recorded for this clone. The chain links TRBV28 to TRBJ2-5, with 8 bases identical to TRBD2. This CDR3 is 14 amino acids long. V trimming: 2 bases; J trimming: 3 bases; junction bases outside the gene matches: 2. The germline V gene has CDR1 MDHEN and CDR2 SYDVKM. The DNA of the CDR3 is TGTGCCAGCAGTTTAAAACTAGCGGAAGAGACCCAGTACTTC. Amino acid sequence: CASSLKLAEETQYF.

The chain links TRBV14 to TRBJ2-5; 7 positions match TRBD1. CDR1 is SGHDN, CDR2 FVKESK, per germline. J gave up 5 bases and V 4 bases, and 10 bases lay outside the gene matches. CDR3 length equals 15 residues. CDR3 nucleotides: TGTGCCAGCAGCCCCCTCCTAGGGGGCTCGGAGACCCAGTACTTC. It encodes CASSPLLGGSETQYF.

The J gene is TRBJ2-7, the V gene TRBV2; 8 bases line up with TRBD1. The CDR3 totals 14 residues. In germline, CDR1 is SNHLY, CDR2 FYNNEI. V shed 8 bases, J shed 1 base, and the junction held 7 bases outside the gene matches. The CDR3: CASLNRGNSYEQYF. The CDR3 DNA follows: TGTGCCAGCCTTAACAGGGGGAATTCCTACGAGCAGTACTTC.

The gene calls are TRBV7-9 and TRBJ2-3, with 9 bases aligning to TRBD1. The CDR3 length is 14 residues. The germline CDR1 and CDR2 sequences are SEHNR and FQNEAQ (reference sequence). The J segment lost 0 bases and the V segment lost 6 bases, leaving 1 base of the junction unmatched. CDR3 loop: CASRDRGSTDTQYF. DNA of the CDR3: TGTGCCAGCAGGGACAGGGGAAGCACAGATACGCAGTATTTT.

In this sample, this clone turned up a few times. This chain connects TRBV5-6 to TRBJ1-5; D is ambiguous. CDR1 SGHDT and CDR2 YYEEEE come from the germline V gene. V was pared by 2 bases and J by 0 bases, with 6 bases between. This CDR3 has 14 residues. CDR3 DNA: TGTGCCAGCAGCTTTTACAATAGCAATCAGCCCCAGCATTTT. This encodes CASSFYNSNQPQHF.

The gene calls are TRBV29-1 and TRBJ1-2, with TRBD1 as a possible D gene (5 bases). Looked up from germline, CDR1 is SQVTM and CDR2 is ANQGSEA. This CDR3 comprises 16 residues. In nucleotides, the CDR3 is TGCAGGTTTACAAAGGGGACGGCGGGAACTAACTATGGCTACACCTTC. Translated: CRFTKGTAGTNYGYTF.

The chain couples TRBV28 to TRBJ1-2, with D unclear. This CDR3 is built from 12 residues. Germline CDR1 and CDR2: MDHEN and SYDVKM. V was shortened by 3 bases and J by 9 bases, with 11 bases between the two germline ends. The CDR3, as DNA: TGTGCCAGCAGTTTTGTAGAGGGTCGCTACACCTTC. This sequence encodes CASSFVEGRYTF.

The gene calls are TRBV11-2 and TRBJ1-1, with TRBD1 as a possible D gene (5 bases). The ends were cut back, 3 bases at V and 11 bases at J, with 16 bases in the middle. Germline V gene lookup returns CDR1 SGHAT and CDR2 FQNNGV. The CDR3 runs 13 residues. The CDR3 DNA reads TGTGCCAGCAGCTTGGGGGGGATCTTGGGGGCTTTCTTT. Translation gives CASSLGGILGAFF.

The chain employs TRBV27 and TRBJ1-1; D is possibly TRBD1 (5 bases). The CDR3 extends over 14 amino acids. The V gene lost 3 bases and the J gene lost 5 bases, with 13 bases spanning the gap. In germline, CDR1 is MNHEY, CDR2 SMNVEV (reference sequence). CDR3 in amino acids: CASSLQGGRTEAFF. CDR3 bases: TGTGCCAGCAGTTTGCAGGGAGGGAGGACTGAAGCTTTCTTT.

The chain uses TRBV28 and TRBJ2-2, with 9 bases aligning to TRBD1. Trimming at V came to 6 bases and at J to 1 base, leaving 6 bases not matched to a gene. The CDR3 is made up of 16 amino acids. The germline gives CDR1 MDHEN, CDR2 SYDVKM. The CDR3 sequence: CASSPTGQGNTGELFF. CDR3 nucleotide sequence: TGTGCCAGCAGCCCAACGGGACAGGGGAACACCGGGGAGCTGTTTTTT.

In its sample, this clone was seen once. At one end the junction does not follow the germline gene, possibly because of a read error. The CDR3 DNA reads TGTTCCAGCATTAGGGGGAATCAGCCCCAGCATTTT. It yields the protein CSSIRGNQPQHF. The J gene is TRBJ1-5, the V gene TRBV7-9; the D gene is possibly TRBD1 (6 bases). Germline values: CDR1 SEHNR, CDR2 FQNEAQ (reference sequence). The CDR3 contains 12 residues. Variable domain in full (rest from reference TRBV7-9 and TRBJ1-5): DTGVSQNPRHKITKRGQNVTFRCDPISEHNRLYWYRQTLGQGPEFLTYFQNEAQLEKSRLLSDRFSAERPKGSFSTLEIQRTEQGDSAMYLCSSIRGNQPQHFGDGTRLSIL.

The rearrangement uses TRBV30 and TRBJ2-7; D uncertain. Deletions cut 0 bases from V and 4 bases from J, with 4 bases between. The CDR3 runs 11 residues. CDR1 is GTSNPN and CDR2 is SVGIG in the germline V gene (reference sequence). The CDR3 loop is CAWSVLYEQYF. The CDR3 region has the DNA TGTGCCTGGAGTGTACTGTACGAGCAGTACTTC.

This chain links TRBV18 with TRBJ2-7; D might be TRBD2 (6 bases). The CDR3 is 16 amino acids. Germline values: CDR1 KGHSH, CDR2 LQKENI. V lost 0 bases and J lost 0, with 12 bases in between. The chain's CDR3 is CASSPPLALSSYEQYF. CDR3 DNA: TGTGCCAGCTCACCACCTCTAGCGCTAAGCTCCTACGAGCAGTACTTC.

The genes are TRBV28 and TRBJ1-2; 10 bases fit TRBD1. Per germline, CDR1 MDHEN and CDR2 SYDVKM. The CDR3 covers 14 residues. Trimming at V came to 8 bases and at J to 8 bases, leaving 11 bases not matched to a gene. The CDR3 nucleotides are TGTGCCAGCCTCTCAACCGGGACAGGGGACGGCTACACCTTC. It translates to CASLSTGTGDGYTF.

This clone was recorded only once. This chain links TRBV28 with TRBJ2-7, with 9 bases lining up with TRBD2. The CDR3 covers 15 residues. Germline CDR1 is MDHEN and CDR2 is SYDVKM. J lost 3 bases, V lost 3 bases, and 6 bases had no gene match. The CDR3 DNA sequence: TGTGCCAGCAGTTTCTCCGGGACTAGCTACTACGAGCAGTACTTC. Amino acids: CASSFSGTSYYEQYF.

This clone was recorded a few times. The V gene is TRBV4-1, the J gene TRBJ1-1; perhaps TRBD1 as D (5 bases). V lost 0 bases and J 4 bases, leaving 15 bases between the germline ends. The CDR3 extends over 16 amino acids. Germline V gene lookup returns CDR1 MGHRA and CDR2 YSYEKL. The CDR3 DNA sequence: TGCGCCAGCAGCCAAGATTCGAGGGCCGGGGGCACTGAAGCTTTCTTT. It specifies CASSQDSRAGGTEAFF.

The chain carries TRBV19 and TRBJ1-5; D might be TRBD1 (5 bases). Trimming took 3 bases from V and 5 from J, leaving 14 bases between them. Germline CDR1 is LNHDA and CDR2 is SQIVND (reference sequence). This CDR3 region has 15 residues. The CDR3 nucleotides are TGTGCCAGTAGTATTAATAGGGGAAGGGATCAGCCCCAGCATTTT. It codes for CASSINRGRDQPQHF.